This TCR beta chain was sequenced for a study of vaccination and CD4 T cells after COVID-19. Study summary: Six males and four females constituted the convalescent cohort, two of whom were Hispanic. A CEFX pool, an HIV-1 Nef pool, or else no peptide went into the control cultures.

The treatment denotes: roughly 10-day PBMC culture with coronavirus spike peptide pools or control peptides (ViraFEST assay). Comment on this clonotype: Its target is unknown.

Germline CDR1 and CDR2: MDHEN and SYDVKM. The CDR3 has 14 amino acids. V lost 5 bases and J lost 9, with 17 bases in between. At the Johns Hopkins FTIC core, DNA taken from cultured CD4+ T cells was sequenced by way of the Oncomine TCR Beta short-read assay. Cultured CD4+ T cells were the source of extracted genomic DNA. Each CDR3 protein is one row after TCRdb ran MiXCR on the PCR reads. Found here are about 20,000 distinct CDR3 sequences, around 45% of them singletons; the top ten hold about 15%. The sequence derives from a human donor who had recovered from COVID-19. The sample comprised CD4+ T cells from blood, cultured in vitro. The J gene is TRBJ1-5, the V gene TRBV28; D call uncertain. The CDR3 sequence is CASSGRIRSRPQHF. The CDR3 DNA reads as TGTGCCAGCAGTGGACGGATTCGTTCAAGGCCCCAGCATTTT.